One and the same sample provided the 32 T cell receptor beta chains below, sequenced in a study of cytomegalovirus exposure and HLA in healthy donors. Both 60 Vbeta primers and 13 Jbeta primers went into the PCR. The method was immunoSEQ multiplex PCR; TCRdb's version includes in-frame clones alone and lacks a portion of them. Here the sample spans 110,000 or so clones, around 77% being singletons. Material: PBMCs. These receptor sequences come from a man aged 50 or older in good health and CMV-seropositive.

The rearrangement joins TRBV18 to TRBJ1-2; 8 nucleotides agree with TRBD1. The junction had 9 bases not matched to a gene; V was cut back by 5 bases and J by 4 bases. Germline values: CDR1 KGHSH, CDR2 LQKENI. The CDR3 contains 15 residues. The CDR3, as DNA: TGTGCCAGCTCATCAGCAGACAGGGGACCCTATGGCTACACCTTC. Amino acids: CASSSADRGPYGYTF. Variable domain in full (rest from reference TRBV18 and TRBJ1-2): NAGVMQNPRHLVRRRGQEARLRCSPMKGHSHVYWYRQLPEEGLKFMVYLQKENIIDESGMPKERFSAEFPKEGPSILRIQQVVRGDSAAYFCASSSADRGPYGYTFGSGTRLTVV.

The rearrangement joins TRBV11-2 to TRBJ1-2, with D possibly TRBD1 on 5 matching bases. V gave up 3 bases and J gave up 4 bases, with 9 bases separating them. The CDR3 runs to 13 residues. Germline V gene sequence: CDR1 SGHAT, CDR2 FQNNGV. This CDR3 is CASSLDGGYGYTF. The DNA for the CDR3 is TGTGCCAGCAGCTTGGACGGGGGCTATGGCTACACCTTC.

The chain links TRBV28 to TRBJ2-3, with 9 bases lining up with TRBD1. V shed 7 bases, J shed 3 bases, and the junction held 5 bases outside the gene matches. This CDR3 spans 14 amino acids. The germline CDR1 and CDR2 sequences are MDHEN and SYDVKM. DNA of the CDR3: TGTGCCAGCATGGGACAGGGAGGGACAGATACGCAGTATTTT. This codes for CASMGQGGTDTQYF.

The J gene is TRBJ2-7, the V gene TRBV29-1, with TRBD1 matching over 8 bases. CDR3 length: 14 amino acids. J gave up 0 bases and V 5 bases, and 6 bases lay outside the gene matches. Germline CDR1 and CDR2: SQVTM and ANQGSEA. CDR3: CSVLNRGTSYEQYF. DNA of the CDR3: TGCAGCGTTCTAAACAGGGGGACCTCCTACGAGCAGTACTTC.

The chain recombines TRBV29-1 with TRBJ2-3, with 9 bases aligning to TRBD2. Germline CDR1 SQVTM, CDR2 ANQGSEA. Trimming cost V 3 bases and J 6 bases; bases outside gene matches: 16. The CDR3 covers 17 residues. CDR3 nucleotide sequence: TGCAGCGTTGATGGAGGCGGGGGGGTCCAGGCGGGGGATACGCAGTATTTT. As protein: CSVDGGGGVQAGDTQYF.

This clone was counted between two and nine times. The CDR3 DNA sequence: TGTGCCAGCAGAGAGGACAGGGGGCACACTGAAGCTTTCTTT. Protein: CASREDRGHTEAFF. J is TRBJ1-1 and V is TRBV6-6, with 11 bases that match TRBD1. The CDR3 is made up of 14 amino acids. Losses at the gene ends were 6 bases for V and 3 bases for J; bases not matched to a gene: 3. CDR1 is MNHNY, CDR2 SVGAGI, per germline (reference sequence).

With regard to this clone: At one of its ends the junction is not consistent with the germline gene, which may arise from a read error. The genes are TRBV4-1 and TRBJ2-7; the match to TRBD2 covers 8 bases. This CDR3 comprises 16 residues. Germline V lookup: CDR1 MGHRA, CDR2 YSYEKL. Here the CDR3 reads CASSHPGAGASYEQHF. The CDR3 DNA is TGCGCCAGCAGCCACCCGGGAGCGGGGGCCTCCTACGAGCAGCACTTC.

J is TRBJ2-7 and V is TRBV28; possible D gene TRBD2, 6 bases. Between the trimmed V and J ends, which lost 3 bases and 3 bases, there was a span of 9 bases. The CDR3 has 13 residues. Looked up from germline, CDR1 is MDHEN and CDR2 is SYDVKM. This CDR3 is CASSLGTFYEQYF. The CDR3 region has the DNA TGTGCCAGCAGTTTGGGGACTTTCTACGAGCAGTACTTC. The whole variable domain, remainder taken from reference TRBV28 and TRBJ2-7, is DVKVTQSSRYLVKRTGEKVFLECVQDMDHENMFWYRQDPGLGLRLIYFSYDVKMKEKGDIPEGYSVSREKKERFSLILESASTNQTSMYLCASSLGTFYEQYFGPGTRLTVT.

The chain is built from TRBV9 and TRBJ2-1; TRBD1 agrees at 7 bases. CDR3 length: 15 residues. Germline CDR1 SGDLS, CDR2 YYNGEE. Germline trimming cut 4 bases from V and 5 bases from J; bases unmatched to any gene: 9. In DNA form, the CDR3 reads TGTGCCAGCAGCCCCACGGGACAGCCAAACAATGAGCAGTTCTTC. Residues: CASSPTGQPNNEQFF.

The genes are TRBV30 and TRBJ1-1; 8 nucleotides align to TRBD1. The CDR3 sequence is 12 residues long. Germline CDR1 is GTSNPN and CDR2 is SVGIG (reference sequence). J gave up 3 bases and V 5 bases, and 2 bases lay outside the gene matches. CDR3 residues: CAWDRGDTEAFF. The CDR3 DNA reads TGTGCCTGGGACAGGGGCGACACTGAAGCTTTCTTT.

The sample holds a few counts of this clone. This rearrangement joins TRBV2 to TRBJ2-7, with 7 bases lining up with TRBD2. CDR3 length equals 15 residues. Germline V gives CDR1 SNHLY, CDR2 FYNNEI. V lost 7 bases and J lost 2; bases outside the gene matches: 11. CDR3 nucleotide sequence: TGTGCCAGCATGAGATTGAGCGGGACCGCCTACGAGCAGTACTTC. It translates to CASMRLSGTAYEQYF.

V is TRBV6-1 and J is TRBJ1-5; 8 nucleotides align to TRBD1. CDR1 and CDR2 (germline): MNHNS, SASEGT. Trimming cost V 3 bases and J 4 bases; bases outside gene matches: 8. The CDR3 is 16 amino acids. CDR3: CASSDMGQANNQPQHF. The CDR3 DNA reads TGTGCCAGCAGTGACATGGGACAGGCCAATAATCAGCCCCAGCATTTT.

The V and J genes are TRBV5-1 and TRBJ2-2; 10 positions agree with TRBD1. The CDR3 is 16 residues long. The germline gives CDR1 SGHRS, CDR2 YFSETQ. J gave up 5 bases and V 3 bases, and 7 bases lay outside the gene matches. The CDR3 DNA sequence: TGCGCCAGCAGCTCCGACAGGGGGCGCAGGACCGGGGAGCTGTTTTTT. This codes for CASSSDRGRRTGELFF.

The gene calls are TRBV5-1 and TRBJ1-2; 7 positions agree with TRBD1. The CDR3 contains 14 residues. J gave up 0 bases and V 4 bases, and 3 bases lay outside the gene matches. Germline V lookup: CDR1 SGHRS, CDR2 YFSETQ. Here the CDR3 DNA reads TGCGCCAGCAGCCGTGGGACAGCTAACTATGGCTACACCTTC. Encoded protein: CASSRGTANYGYTF.

By proportion, this clone is medium-sized (0.01 to 0.1%). This chain connects TRBV5-8 to TRBJ2-1; D ambiguous. Germline CDR1 SGHTS, CDR2 YDEGEE. Trimming took 4 bases from V and 3 from J, leaving 11 bases between them. The CDR3 length is 14 residues. The CDR3 coding sequence is TGTGCCAGCAGCCTGGTAGCCTACTACAATGAGCAGTTCTTC. Encoded protein: CASSLVAYYNEQFF.

The J gene is TRBJ2-7, the V gene TRBV5-4, with 12 bases aligning to TRBD2. J gave up 6 bases and V 0 bases, and 4 bases lay outside the gene matches. Germline assignment: CDR1 SGHNT and CDR2 YYREEE (reference sequence). The CDR3 runs to 15 residues. This CDR3 is CASSLGTSGILEQYF. CDR3 nucleotides: TGTGCCAGCAGCTTGGGGACTAGCGGGATACTCGAGCAGTACTTC.

The gene calls are TRBV9 and TRBJ2-1; TRBD2 is a possible D gene (5 bases). The germline V and J ends were trimmed by 6 bases and 0 bases, with 7 bases remaining between them. This CDR3 is built from 13 residues. Germline V lookup: CDR1 SGDLS, CDR2 YYNGEE. CDR3 sequence: CASTGSSYNEQFF. The CDR3 coding sequence is TGTGCCAGCACGGGGAGCTCCTACAATGAGCAGTTCTTC.

This chain links TRBV7-2 with TRBJ1-1, with 7 positions matching TRBD1. Per the germline V gene, CDR1 is SGHTA and CDR2 is FQGNSA. This CDR3 spans 14 amino acids. The ends lost 5 bases at V and 2 bases at J; junction bases unmatched: 5. The CDR3 spells CASSPGQANTEAFF. The CDR3 DNA is TGTGCCAGCAGCCCTGGACAGGCCAACACTGAAGCTTTCTTT.

V is TRBV2 and J is TRBJ1-1; weak D call: TRBD1 (5 bases). This CDR3 is 14 amino acids long. Trimming cost V 6 bases and J 6 bases, with 17 bases left between them. Looked up from germline, CDR1 is SNHLY and CDR2 is FYNNEI. This CDR3 is CASRAGTGVSEAFF. In DNA form, the CDR3 reads TGTGCCAGCAGGGCCGGGACGGGGGTCTCTGAAGCTTTCTTT.

CDR3 sequence (DNA): TGCGCCAGCAGCGCCGGACTAGCGGGAGGGTACTCCTACAATGAGCAGTTCTTC. The encoded protein is CASSAGLAGGYSYNEQFF. The genes are TRBV5-1 and TRBJ2-1; 15 bases are shared with TRBD2. The CDR3 extends over 18 amino acids. The J segment lost 0 bases and the V segment lost 4 bases, leaving 5 bases of the junction unmatched. Germline V gene lookup returns CDR1 SGHRS and CDR2 YFSETQ.

V and J are TRBV4-3 and TRBJ2-3; TRBD1 agrees at 8 bases. The CDR3 contains 18 residues. The germline V gene has CDR1 LGHNA and CDR2 YSLEER. Losses at the gene ends were 0 bases for V and 4 bases for J; bases not matched to a gene: 12. The DNA for the CDR3 is TGCGCCAGCAGCCAAGAGTACAGACAGGGGAAATCGGCAGATACGCAGTATTTT. It specifies CASSQEYRQGKSADTQYF.

The chain carries TRBV5-3 and TRBJ2-2; TRBD1 matches 8 bases. TRBV5-3 is classed as an ORF, of uncertain function. The CDR3 is made up of 17 amino acids. After removal of 4 bases from V and 3 bases from J, the junction contained 11 bases not matched to a gene. CDR3 DNA: TGTGCCAGAAGCGTTAGCAGGGGGCAAAGGTACACCGGGGAGCTGTTTTTT. It encodes CARSVSRGQRYTGELFF.

The chain recombines TRBV7-2 with TRBJ2-1; 7 bases fit TRBD1. Trimming took 1 base from V and 8 from J; bases not matched to a gene: 5. Germline CDR1 and CDR2: SGHTA and FQGNSA. The CDR3 loop spans 14 amino acids. For the CDR3, the DNA is TGTGCCAGCAGCTTAGACAGGGGAAGCTATGAGCAGTTCTTC. This codes for CASSLDRGSYEQFF.

V is TRBV5-1 and J is TRBJ1-2; 7 bases agree with TRBD1. The CDR3 length is 15 residues. The junction had 8 bases not matched to a gene; V was cut back by 0 bases and J by 6 bases. CDR1 is SGHRS, CDR2 YFSETQ, per germline. In nucleotides, the CDR3 is TGCGCCAGCAGCTTGGCCGGTGAAGGGGGCAATGGCTACACCTTC. It is translated as CASSLAGEGGNGYTF.

The CDR3 is CASSVGIWKEKPRDNEQFF. The DNA of the CDR3 is TGTGCCAGCAGCGTAGGGATTTGGAAGGAGAAGCCGCGGGACAATGAGCAGTTCTTC. V usage is TRBV9 and J usage is TRBJ2-1; D is perhaps TRBD2 (5 bases). The V end was cut by 0 bases, the J end by 5 bases, with 24 bases between. This CDR3 has 19 amino acids. Germline assignment: CDR1 SGDLS and CDR2 YYNGEE. The full variable domain, its missing parts supplied by reference TRBV9 and TRBJ2-1, is DSGVTQTPKHLITATGQRVTLRCSPRSGDLSVYWYQQSLDQGLQFLIQYYNGEERAKGNILERFSAQQFPDLHSELNLSSLELGDSALYFCASSVGIWKEKPRDNEQFFGPGTRLTVL.

This sequence joins TRBV5-6 and TRBJ2-5; 10 positions match TRBD2. With 1 base clipped from V and 2 bases from J, the junction kept 5 bases outside the gene matches. The CDR3 totals 16 residues. Germline V CDR1 and CDR2: SGHDT, YYEEEE. This CDR3 reads CASSLLAGGPQETQYF. Written as DNA, the CDR3 is TGTGCCAGCAGCTTGTTAGCGGGGGGACCGCAAGAGACCCAGTACTTC.

This chain uses TRBV6-1 with TRBJ1-2; D is ambiguous. The V gene's germline CDR1 is MNHNS and CDR2 SASEGT. The CDR3 totals 15 residues. Deletions cut 2 bases from V and 5 bases from J, with 15 bases between. CDR3 protein: CASSELSTRIYGYTF. The CDR3 nucleotides read TGTGCCAGCAGTGAATTGTCGACAAGAATTTATGGCTACACCTTC.

The chain recombines TRBV10-1 with TRBJ1-1; D gene ambiguous. This CDR3 is 12 amino acids long. The V end was cut by 3 bases, the J end by 8 bases, with 10 bases between. Germline values: CDR1 WNHNN, CDR2 SYGVQD (reference sequence). DNA of the CDR3: TGCGCCAGCAGTGAAGGGAGAGGAGAAGCTTTCTTT. Its translation is CASSEGRGEAFF.

The count of this clone is one. The rearrangement uses TRBV19 and TRBJ1-1; D is ambiguous. CDR3 length: 14 amino acids. From germline, CDR1 is LNHDA and CDR2 SQIVND (reference sequence). The V end was cut by 7 bases, the J end by 6 bases, with 18 bases between. CDR3 protein: CASTKRALGSEAFF. CDR3 DNA sequence: TGTGCCAGTACGAAGAGGGCCCTAGGGTCTGAAGCTTTCTTT.

J is TRBJ1-6 and V is TRBV21-1; the table assigns TRBD1, which was not confirmed against the DNA. TRBV21-1 is annotated as a pseudogene. CDR3 length: 22 residues. The CDR3 DNA reads TGTGCCAGCAGCAAAGGGCTTGAGAACCTTAGACATCTTTCCCCTCTCCTTTCACCCCTCCACTTT. Protein: CASSKGLENLRHLSPLLSPLHF.

The gene calls are TRBV10-3 and TRBJ2-5; TRBD2 aligns across 11 bases. The DNA end lines up better with TRBJ2-7; the J call may be wrong. This CDR3 comprises 17 residues. CDR1 is ENHRY, CDR2 SYGVKD, per germline. CDR3 residues: CAISESRLAGRSYEQYF. The CDR3 coding sequence is TGTGCCATCAGTGAGTCGAGACTAGCGGGGCGCTCCTACGAGCAGTACTTC.

The chain carries TRBV2 and TRBJ1-1; D remains ambiguous. Trimming took 0 bases from V and 1 from J, leaving 9 bases between them. Germline V gene data show CDR1 as SNHLY and CDR2 as FYNNEI. CDR3 length: 15 residues. The CDR3 is CASSEALESNTEAFF. CDR3 bases: TGTGCCAGCAGTGAAGCGCTAGAATCGAACACTGAAGCTTTCTTT.